These 18 T cell receptor beta chains came from one sample sequenced in a study of beta chain features in type 1 diabetes. What was sequenced were expressed TCRB transcripts, since all of the isolated RNA had been reverse transcribed. Profiling relied on immunoSEQ multiplex PCR, and the TCRdb table lists in-frame clones only, not all of them. The table records approximately 250,000 clones, less than 15% of them present only once. Sequenced material: naive CD4+ T cells from blood. These receptors were obtained from a woman aged 40-49 years in good health.

This clone was detected only a few times. The chain links TRBV18 to TRBJ1-1, with a possible D match to TRBD1 (5 bases). This CDR3 comprises 16 residues. Germline values: CDR1 KGHSH, CDR2 LQKENI. Trimming removed 0 bases from V and 0 bases from J, with 11 bases in between. The CDR3, as DNA: TGTGCCAGCTCACCACCGGGGGGGAGATTGAACACTGAAGCTTTCTTT. Translated: CASSPPGGRLNTEAFF.

This clone was seen only a few times. This chain connects TRBV19 to TRBJ1-5; D possibly corresponds to TRBD1 (6 bases). This CDR3 is built from 17 residues. V was trimmed by 4 bases and J by 0 bases, leaving 16 bases between them. Germline V lookup: CDR1 LNHDA, CDR2 SQIVND (reference sequence). CDR3 nucleotide sequence: TGTGCCAGTAGTAAGAGTAGTCAGGGGTATAGCAATCAGCCCCAGCATTTT. This encodes CASSKSSQGYSNQPQHF.

This clone was found a few times. V gene TRBV9 combines with J gene TRBJ2-3; TRBD2 matches 7 bases. Trimming removed 0 bases from V and 4 bases from J; junction bases left unmatched: 5. Per the germline V gene, CDR1 is SGDLS and CDR2 is YYNGEE. The CDR3 spans 15 residues. The CDR3 spells CASSVATSVADTQYF. The DNA of the CDR3 is TGTGCCAGCAGCGTAGCTACTAGCGTTGCAGATACGCAGTATTTT.

The chain employs TRBV18 and TRBJ2-3, with 9 bases identical to TRBD2. CDR1 is KGHSH and CDR2 is LQKENI in the germline V gene. With V trimmed by 3 bases and J by 6 bases, 4 bases remained unmatched. The CDR3 is 14 amino acids. The CDR3 DNA reads as TGTGCCAGCTCACCTCTAGCGGGGCTTGATACGCAGTATTTT. It encodes CASSPLAGLDTQYF.

This clone was picked up a small number of times. The rearrangement uses TRBV7-2 and TRBJ2-7; 8 nucleotides align to TRBD1. CDR1 SGHTA and CDR2 FQGNSA come from the germline V gene. V shed 1 base and J 3 bases; nucleotides not matched to a gene: 5. The CDR3 sequence is 15 residues long. The CDR3 DNA reads as TGTGCCAGCAGCTTAGGACAGGGGTCTGTCTACGAGCAGTACTTC. Its translation: CASSLGQGSVYEQYF.

In its sample, this clone was seen a few times. This sequence joins TRBV19 and TRBJ2-7, with TRBD1 as a possible D gene (5 bases). The CDR3 covers 14 residues. Looked up from germline, CDR1 is LNHDA and CDR2 is SQIVND (reference sequence). The V gene lost 3 bases and the J gene lost 2 bases, with 11 bases spanning the gap. The CDR3 spells CASSIQKGPYEQYF. CDR3 DNA sequence: TGTGCCAGTAGTATCCAAAAGGGGCCCTACGAGCAGTACTTC.

The V call is TRBV7-2, the J call TRBJ2-5, with TRBD1 as a possible D gene (6 bases). With 5 bases removed from V and 4 bases from J, the gap between germline ends came to 14 bases. Germline CDR1 is SGHTA and CDR2 is FQGNSA. The CDR3 runs to 14 residues. The CDR3 bases are TGTGCCAGCAGCCCACAGGGTTTTCGAGAGACCCAGTACTTC. This encodes CASSPQGFRETQYF.

This clone appeared a few times. This chain links TRBV5-1 with TRBJ2-7, with D perhaps TRBD2 (6 bases). The CDR3 sequence is 14 residues long. V shed 1 base and J shed 3 bases, with 11 bases lying between them. Germline lookup yields CDR1 SGHRS and CDR2 YFSETQ. The CDR3 DNA reads as TGCGCCAGCAGCTTGAAGCTGGGAGGCTACGAGCAGTACTTC. Its protein is CASSLKLGGYEQYF.

V is TRBV5-1 and J is TRBJ2-2; TRBD1 agrees at 9 bases. V shed 7 bases and J 1 base; nucleotides not matched to a gene: 8. This CDR3 spans 16 amino acids. The germline CDR1 and CDR2 sequences are SGHRS and YFSETQ. The CDR3 DNA sequence: TGCGCCAGCTGCAGACCGGGACAGGGGAACACCGGGGAGCTGTTTTTT. Translated, it gives CASCRPGQGNTGELFF. Filled out from reference TRBV5-1 and TRBJ2-2, the complete variable domain reads KAGVTQTPRYLIKTRGQQVTLSCSPISGHRSVSWYQQTPGQGLQFLFEYFSETQRNKGNFPGRFSGRQFSNSRSEMNVSTLELGDSALYLCASCRPGQGNTGELFFGEGSRLTVL.

The chain employs TRBV6-4 and TRBJ1-5; no reliable D call. Trimming removed 5 bases at V and 7 bases at J, with 12 bases between. The CDR3 has 13 residues. Looked up from germline, CDR1 is MRHNA and CDR2 is SNTAGT. CDR3 sequence: CASSLDLRQPQHF. The CDR3 region has the DNA TGTGCCAGCAGTCTTGACTTGAGACAGCCCCAGCATTTT.

The chain is built from TRBV7-9 and TRBJ2-1; 9 nucleotides line up with TRBD2. The CDR3 runs to 16 residues. CDR1 and CDR2 from the germline V gene are SEHNR and FQNEAQ (reference sequence). V trimming: 1 base; J trimming: 5 bases; junction bases outside the gene matches: 6. The CDR3 region has the DNA TGTGCCAGCAGCTTAGGGGGCGCGGGGGGGGACAATGAGCAGTTCTTC. The encoded protein is CASSLGGAGGDNEQFF.

There are a few counts of this clone. V is TRBV11-2 and J is TRBJ2-2; 15 bases are shared with TRBD2. The germline CDR1 and CDR2 sequences are SGHAT and FQNNGV. The length of the CDR3 is 18 residues. Trimming cost V 7 bases and J 5 bases; bases outside gene matches: 11. Written as DNA, the CDR3 is TGTGCCAGCACCCTTGGACTAGCGGGGGGGCCTGGAACCGGGGAGCTGTTTTTT. Its protein product is CASTLGLAGGPGTGELFF.

The chain couples TRBV2 to TRBJ2-5; 7 positions match TRBD1. Germline V lookup: CDR1 SNHLY, CDR2 FYNNEI. The CDR3 consists of 14 residues. V shed 4 bases and J 5 bases; nucleotides not matched to a gene: 7. CDR3 amino acids: CASSAAGGWETQYF. DNA of the CDR3: TGTGCCAGCAGTGCAGCAGGGGGTTGGGAGACCCAGTACTTC.

The rearrangement links TRBV7-2 to TRBJ1-5; 10 bases fit TRBD1. CDR3 length: 17 amino acids. V lost 0 bases to trimming and J lost 4 bases; unmatched junction nucleotides: 6. Germline loops: CDR1 SGHTA, CDR2 FQGNSA. CDR3 bases: TGTGCCAGCAGCTTAGCCGGGACAGGGGTACGTAATCAGCCCCAGCATTTT. Amino acid sequence: CASSLAGTGVRNQPQHF.

The rearrangement joins TRBV6-5 to TRBJ1-2, with D possibly matching TRBD1 (6 bases). CDR3 length: 13 amino acids. Deletions cut 6 bases from V and 2 bases from J, with 10 bases between. Looked up from germline, CDR1 is MNHEY and CDR2 is SVGAGI. CDR3 bases: TGTGCCAGCAGACGACAGGAAAACTATGGCTACACCTTC. Translating it yields CASRRQENYGYTF.

The J gene is TRBJ2-7, the V gene TRBV5-1; perhaps TRBD2 as D (6 bases). This CDR3 spans 17 amino acids. V was trimmed by 2 bases and J by 2 bases, leaving 20 bases between them. The germline gives CDR1 SGHRS, CDR2 YFSETQ. The CDR3 DNA sequence: TGCGCCAGCAGCTTACCCCCTTCCCGGCGGGGCCCCTACGAGCAGTACTTC. Protein product: CASSLPPSRRGPYEQYF.

This clone was counted a few times. This sequence joins TRBV19 and TRBJ2-1; weak D call: TRBD2 (6 bases). From germline, CDR1 is LNHDA and CDR2 SQIVND (reference sequence). The V and J ends lost 4 bases and 4 bases respectively, with 8 bases between them. The CDR3 is made up of 13 amino acids. The CDR3 DNA reads as TGTGCCAGTAGTAAGGACTATTACAATGAGCAGTTCTTC. Protein product: CASSKDYYNEQFF.

The chain couples TRBV9 to TRBJ2-2; D perhaps matches TRBD1 (6 bases). CDR3 length: 16 residues. Germline V gene data show CDR1 as SGDLS and CDR2 as YYNGEE. Trimming left V 0 bases short and J 0 bases short, with 9 bases between. The CDR3 protein is CASSVGGGSNTGELFF. The CDR3 DNA sequence: TGTGCCAGCAGCGTAGGTGGGGGCTCGAACACCGGGGAGCTGTTTTTT.